This TCR beta chain was found in a study of blood T cell repertoires in COVID-19. The method was immunoSEQ multiplex PCR; TCRdb's version includes in-frame clones alone and lacks a portion of them. The sample includes 150,000 to 200,000 clones, 75% to 95% of them seen just once. The V gene's germline CDR1 is LNHDA and CDR2 SQIVND (reference sequence). V shed 6 bases and J shed 0 bases, with 14 bases lying between them. The CDR3 has 15 amino acids. The source is a middle-aged man with acute or convalescent COVID-19. This chain joins TRBV19 and TRBJ2-5; D is perhaps TRBD1 (5 bases). Material for sequencing was peripheral blood. CDR3 amino acids: CASSITTVHQETQYF. CDR3 nucleotide sequence: TGTGCCAGTAGCATTACGACAGTCCACCAAGAGACCCAGTACTTC.